This T cell receptor beta chain was identified in a study of blood T cell repertoires in COVID-19. Whole-study context: Collection of acute and convalescent COVID-19 samples took place in the United States, Italy and Spain.

Germline CDR1 SGHTA, CDR2 FQGTGA. Deletions cut 4 bases from V and 5 bases from J, with 10 bases between. CDR3 length equals 13 residues. Under the authors' procedure: Estimation of nucleated cell counts relied on the amplification of reference gene primers. The assay was immunoSEQ multiplex PCR, and TCRdb's table has in-frame clones only and misses some. The V and J calls and clone size are taken from that table; D and trimming were inferred from the DNA. The top ten clones hold roughly 20% of a sample with about 73,000 clones, roughly four fifths of them seen once. Sequencing was done on a sample of peripheral blood. The V gene is TRBV7-3, the J gene TRBJ2-3; tentative D call: TRBD1 (6 bases). The clonotype was recovered from a woman in her seventies with acute or convalescent COVID-19. The CDR3 sequence: CASSSDSVDTQYF. The CDR3 region has the DNA TGTGCCAGCAGCTCGGACAGTGTAGATACGCAGTATTTT.